A selection of T cell receptor beta chains follows, all from one sample in a study of T cells in Graves' hyperthyroidism and ophthalmopathy. MiXCR, run by TCRdb on the multiplex PCR reads, gives a single entry per CDR3 protein. The data hold a few hundred thousand distinct CDR3 sequences, with 15% to 17% observed a single time. Sample: blood. The receptor source for this set is a woman aged 25 to 39 with Graves' hyperthyroidism. Both conserved end residues are part of each CDR3. Fields, in order: V gene, D gene, J gene, clone size, CDR3 DNA, CDR3 protein. The D gene is left open where the match is weak. Size is omitted from some rows. Given values are once, few, many or a class for expanded clones.

>TRBV20-1|TRBD1|TRBJ2-7|many
TGCAGTGCTAGGACAGGGGGCAACCCCGACGGGTACGAGCAGTACTTC
CSARTGGNPDGYEQYF
>TRBV6-1|.|TRBJ2-7|few
TGTGCCAGCAGTGAAAGGTACAGTGCCTACGAGCAGTACTTC
CASSERYSAYEQYF
>TRBV4-3|.|TRBJ2-6|few
TGCGCCAGCAGCCAAGATCCCGGGGTTGGGGCCAACGTCCTGACTTTC
CASSQDPGVGANVLTF
>TRBV11-2|.|TRBJ2-3|many
TGTGCCAGCAGCGTAGATACGCAGTATTTT
CASSVDTQYF
>TRBV7-2|TRBD2|TRBJ2-7|.
TGTGCCAGCAGCTTGACTAGCGGGAGTAGGTACGAGCAGTACTTC
CASSLTSGSRYEQYF
>TRBV25-1|TRBD1|TRBJ1-6|.
TGTGCCAGCAGTGTACAGGGGGAATATTCACCCCTCCACTTT
CASSVQGEYSPLHF
>TRBV20-1|TRBD2|TRBJ2-1|many
TGCAGTGCTAGAGACCCTACTAGCGGGAACTACAATGAGCAGTTCTTC
CSARDPTSGNYNEQFF
>TRBV7-9|.|TRBJ2-1|many
TGTGCCAGCAGCTTAGAGGTAGGGGCCGGTTACAATGAGCAGTTCTTC
CASSLEVGAGYNEQFF
>TRBV4-3|.|TRBJ2-3|.
TGCGCCAGCAGCCAAGAATCCAGGAGAAGCACAGATACGCAGTATTTT
CASSQESRRSTDTQYF
>TRBV9|TRBD1|TRBJ2-3|many
TGTGCCAGCAGCGAAGGGACAGGGGGACGCCTCACTAGCACAGATACGCAGTATTTT
CASSEGTGGRLTSTDTQYF
>TRBV5-1|.|TRBJ2-5|many
TGCGCCAGCAGCTTGAACAGGGTTGAGACCCAGTACTTC
CASSLNRVETQYF
>TRBV5-6|.|TRBJ1-4|many
TGTGCCAGCAGCTTGGCCGGTACAACTAATGAAAAACTGTTTTTT
CASSLAGTTNEKLFF
>TRBV10-3|TRBD1|TRBJ2-3|many
TGTGCCATCAGTGAGTCTTCGGGACAGTTCGCAGATACGCAGTATTTT
CAISESSGQFADTQYF
>TRBV11-2|TRBD1|TRBJ1-2|many
TGTGCCAGCAGCTCGGGACAGTCCTATGGCTACACCTTC
CASSSGQSYGYTF
>TRBV13|TRBD1|TRBJ1-1|many
TGTGCCAGCAGCAGGAAAGGGCGACAGGGCTTATTAGGTGAAGCTTTCTTT
CASSRKGRQGLLGEAFF
>TRBV5-1|TRBD2|TRBJ2-5|.
TGCGCCGGCAGCCTTACTAGCGGGATTCGAGAGACCCAGTACTTC
CAGSLTSGIRETQYF
>TRBV6-5|.|TRBJ1-1|many
TGTGCCAGCAGTTACGTGGGTGGGACTGAAGCTTTCTTT
CASSYVGGTEAFF